One sample yielded the 22 T cell receptor beta chains listed below, sequenced in a study of Graves' ophthalmopathy and Graves' hyperthyroidism. Amplifying from RNA transcripts, the study obtained TCR beta CDR3 regions. HTBI primers served in a first-round RT-PCR, which a second-round multiplex PCR followed. Each CDR3 protein is one row after TCRdb ran MiXCR on the multiplex PCR reads. Among roughly 610,000 distinct CDR3 sequences listed, about 24% were seen once. Sequences were obtained from peripheral blood. The origin of the receptors is a woman between 18 and 29 years old with stable Graves' hyperthyroidism. Some clones in this sample may be carry-over from other donors' samples.

This clonotype has at least ten counts. The CDR3 loop is CSGGGTEAFF. CDR3 bases: TGCAGCGGGGGAGGCACTGAAGCTTTCTTT. The V gene is TRBV29-1, the J gene TRBJ1-1; D is unclear. The CDR3 has 10 residues. The germline CDR1 and CDR2 sequences are SQVTM and ANQGSEA. V was shortened by 7 bases and J by 4 bases, with 7 bases between the two germline ends.

This clonotype has a handful of counts. The J gene is TRBJ2-4, the V gene TRBV30; 7 positions agree with TRBD2. V was pared by 3 bases and J by 5 bases, with 4 bases of the junction left unmatched. Germline V lookup: CDR1 GTSNPN, CDR2 SVGIG (reference sequence). There are 13 residues in the CDR3. CDR3 loop: CAWRMAGENIQYF. CDR3 DNA: TGTGCCTGGAGGATGGCGGGGGAAAACATTCAGTACTTC.

This clonotype was observed many times. The rearrangement uses TRBV6-2 or TRBV6-3 and TRBJ2-2; a possible D gene is TRBD1 (5 bases). CDR3 length: 15 residues. V gave up 7 bases and J gave up 1 base, with 13 bases separating them. Germline V gene sequence: CDR1 MNHEY, CDR2 SVGEGT. The CDR3 is CASIPGWENTGELFF. For the CDR3, the DNA is TGTGCCAGCATCCCAGGGTGGGAGAACACCGGGGAGCTGTTTTTT.

This clonotype was found many times. V is TRBV20-1 and J is TRBJ1-1, with 7 bases aligning to TRBD1. With 4 bases clipped from V and 3 bases from J, the junction kept 2 bases outside the gene matches. CDR3 size: 12 residues. From germline, CDR1 is DFQATT and CDR2 SNEGSKA (reference sequence). CDR3 loop: CSATTGDTEAFF. DNA of the CDR3: TGCAGTGCTACTACAGGGGACACTGAAGCTTTCTTT.

The chain employs TRBV6-1 and TRBJ1-2; D remains unclear. Germline V lookup: CDR1 MNHNS, CDR2 SASEGT. The germline V and J ends were trimmed by 1 base and 6 bases, with 9 bases remaining between them. This CDR3 has 13 amino acids. The CDR3 nucleotides are TGTGCCAGCAGTGAAGTACAGATCAATGGCTACACCTTC. Translation: CASSEVQINGYTF.

This clonotype occurred many times. The chain recombines TRBV25-1 with TRBJ1-1, with 8 bases that match TRBD1. The CDR3 totals 15 residues. Trimming cost V 6 bases and J 1 base; bases outside gene matches: 7. CDR1 MGHDK and CDR2 SYGVNS come from the germline V gene. The CDR3 region is CASSEAGTGNTEAFF. In DNA, the CDR3 is TGTGCCAGCAGCGAGGCGGGGACAGGGAACACTGAAGCTTTCTTT.

J is TRBJ2-3 and V is TRBV19; D perhaps matches TRBD1 (6 bases). Trimming took off 5 bases at V and 6 bases at J, with 15 bases between the two ends. Germline CDR1 LNHDA, CDR2 SQIVND (reference sequence). The CDR3 is 14 amino acids. Here the CDR3 DNA reads TGTGCCAGTAGTTGGGGACAAGGAGCGGATACGCAGTATTTT. Protein product: CASSWGQGADTQYF. Complete variable domain (other parts from reference TRBV19 and TRBJ2-3): DGGITQSPKYLFRKEGQNVTLSCEQNLNHDAMYWYRQDPGQGLRLIYYSQIVNDFQKGDIAEGYSVSREKKESFPLTVTSAQKNPTAFYLCASSWGQGADTQYFGPGTRLTVL.

This clonotype was recorded at least ten times. This chain joins TRBV6-5 and TRBJ1-1; 8 positions agree with TRBD1. The V segment lost 4 bases and the J segment 5 bases; nucleotides outside the gene matches: 6. This CDR3 has 14 amino acids. Looked up from germline, CDR1 is MNHEY and CDR2 is SVGAGI. The CDR3 nucleotides are TGTGCCAGCAGTTCGACAGGGGAATGGACTGAAGCTTTCTTT. It specifies CASSSTGEWTEAFF.

This clonotype occurred many times. The chain joins TRBV5-1 to TRBJ2-2; D perhaps matches TRBD1 (6 bases). Germline loops: CDR1 SGHRS, CDR2 YFSETQ. Trimming took 6 bases from V and 0 from J, leaving 9 bases between them. The CDR3 runs 14 residues. The CDR3 region is CASKGDTNTGELFF. Here the CDR3 DNA reads TGCGCCAGCAAGGGGGATACGAACACCGGGGAGCTGTTTTTT. The full variable domain, its missing parts supplied by reference TRBV5-1 and TRBJ2-2, is KAGVTQTPRYLIKTRGQQVTLSCSPISGHRSVSWYQQTPGQGLQFLFEYFSETQRNKGNFPGRFSGRQFSNSRSEMNVSTLELGDSALYLCASKGDTNTGELFFGEGSRLTVL.

This chain joins TRBV6-5 and TRBJ2-5; 12 nucleotides match TRBD2. V dropped 4 bases and J dropped 5; count of bases not matched to a gene: 5. The germline V gene encodes CDR1 MNHEY and CDR2 SVGAGI. This CDR3 is built from 15 residues. In DNA, the CDR3 is TGTGCCAGCAGTTCCCCTAGCGGGAGGGGGGAGACCCAGTACTTC. It encodes CASSSPSGRGETQYF.

In this sample, this clonotype turned up many times. The chain uses TRBV20-1 and TRBJ1-2; D gene unclear. Trimming removed 4 bases at V and 4 bases at J, with 10 bases between. Germline values: CDR1 DFQATT, CDR2 SNEGSKA (reference sequence). The CDR3 has 12 amino acids. CDR3 in amino acids: CSAKTRGYGYTF. The CDR3 coding sequence is TGCAGTGCTAAGACCCGGGGCTATGGCTACACCTTC.

This clonotype was seen at least ten times. The V gene is TRBV6-5, the J gene TRBJ2-7; tentatively, D is TRBD1 (5 bases). The length of the CDR3 is 15 residues. CDR1 and CDR2 (germline): MNHEY, SVGAGI. V dropped 2 bases and J dropped 2 bases, with 13 bases sitting between them. The CDR3 region is CASSYDGAGTYEQYF. CDR3 coding DNA: TGTGCCAGCAGTTACGATGGGGCAGGGACCTACGAGCAGTACTTC.

This clonotype was detected many times. This chain joins TRBV10-2 and TRBJ2-5; TRBD2 might be the D (5 bases). The germline V gene has CDR1 WSHSY and CDR2 SAAADI. This CDR3 has 14 residues. Between the trimmed V and J ends, which lost 0 bases and 2 bases, there was a span of 7 bases. CDR3 loop: CASSESRGQETQYF. The CDR3 coding sequence is TGCGCCAGCAGTGAGTCCCGGGGACAAGAGACCCAGTACTTC.

V is TRBV18 and J is TRBJ2-7; a weak D match, TRBD1 (5 bases). Germline V lookup: CDR1 KGHSH, CDR2 LQKENI. With 1 base removed from V and 6 bases from J, the gap between germline ends came to 13 bases. The CDR3 loop spans 14 amino acids. The CDR3 DNA reads as TGTGCCAGCTCACCACTCAAGGGGTCATCCGAGCAGTACTTC. Its translation: CASSPLKGSSEQYF.

J is TRBJ2-7 and V is TRBV11-2, with D possibly being TRBD1 (5 bases). V was trimmed by 7 bases and J by 2 bases, leaving 18 bases between them. Germline assignment: CDR1 SGHAT and CDR2 FQNNGV. CDR3 length: 15 residues. Here the CDR3 reads CASTNLIDSTYEQYF. The DNA of the CDR3 is TGTGCCAGCACCAACCTAATCGACAGTACCTACGAGCAGTACTTC.

This clonotype was counted ten times or more. The chain links TRBV12-3 or TRBV12-4 to TRBJ1-3; TRBD1 might be the D (6 bases). Deletions cut 6 bases from V and 10 bases from J, with 25 bases between. This CDR3 region has 16 residues. CDR3 sequence: CASRRTMDSSVVTIYF. DNA for the CDR3: TGTGCCAGCAGGCGAACAATGGACAGTTCCGTTGTGACCATATATTTT.

This clonotype showed up many times. The V gene is TRBV27, the J gene TRBJ1-2, with D tentatively TRBD1 (5 bases). CDR1 and CDR2 (germline): MNHEY, SMNVEV (reference sequence). V gave up 3 bases and J gave up 8 bases, with 22 bases separating them. The CDR3 is 16 amino acids. DNA of the CDR3: TGTGCCAGCAGTTTCATTGGGGACGGACCTACTTGGGGCTACACCTTC. This encodes CASSFIGDGPTWGYTF.

A note on this clonotype: Mismatch with germline at one junction end may stem from a read error. The chain couples TRBV7-6 to TRBJ2-5, with D hard to call. The V gene's germline CDR1 is SGHVS and CDR2 FNYEAQ. The CDR3 contains 14 residues. CDR3 region: CVSSYPSREETQYF. The CDR3 coding sequence is TGTGTCAGCAGTTACCCCAGTCGGGAAGAGACCCAGTACTTC.

This clonotype was observed at least ten times. The genes are TRBV12-3 or TRBV12-4 and TRBJ2-2; 7 positions agree with TRBD1. The CDR3 is made up of 12 amino acids. With 6 bases clipped from V and 5 bases from J, the junction kept 0 bases outside the gene matches. CDR3 DNA: TGTGCCAGCAGACAGGGGACCGGGGAGCTGTTTTTT. This gives the protein CASRQGTGELFF.

This clonotype occurred many times. V is TRBV7-9 and J is TRBJ2-7; 7 bases align to TRBD1. The CDR3 sequence is 15 residues long. The V and J ends lost 4 bases and 1 base, in that order; junction bases with no gene match: 7. From germline, CDR1 is SEHNR and CDR2 FQNEAQ (reference sequence). The CDR3 DNA follows: TGTGCCAGCAGCTCCACGGGACAGCCATCCTACGAGCAGTACTTC. Protein: CASSSTGQPSYEQYF.

The gene calls are TRBV5-1 and TRBJ1-1; no reliable D call. CDR3 size: 15 residues. Germline V lookup: CDR1 SGHRS, CDR2 YFSETQ. V dropped 0 bases and J dropped 1 base, with 10 bases sitting between them. For the CDR3, the DNA is TGCGCCAGCAGCTTGGCCACGGGTTCGAACACTGAAGCTTTCTTT. It is translated as CASSLATGSNTEAFF.

This clonotype appeared many times. A junction boundary mismatches the germline segment, possibly from a read error. V gene TRBV6-2 or TRBV6-3 combines with J gene TRBJ1-2, with 9 bases lining up with TRBD1. Germline CDR1 is MNHEY and CDR2 is SVGEGT. This CDR3 is 17 amino acids long. The CDR3 loop is CNRLGTGSASVVYGYTF. Here the CDR3 DNA reads TGCAACAGACTCGGGACAGGGTCCGCGTCGGTGGTCTATGGCTACACCTTC.